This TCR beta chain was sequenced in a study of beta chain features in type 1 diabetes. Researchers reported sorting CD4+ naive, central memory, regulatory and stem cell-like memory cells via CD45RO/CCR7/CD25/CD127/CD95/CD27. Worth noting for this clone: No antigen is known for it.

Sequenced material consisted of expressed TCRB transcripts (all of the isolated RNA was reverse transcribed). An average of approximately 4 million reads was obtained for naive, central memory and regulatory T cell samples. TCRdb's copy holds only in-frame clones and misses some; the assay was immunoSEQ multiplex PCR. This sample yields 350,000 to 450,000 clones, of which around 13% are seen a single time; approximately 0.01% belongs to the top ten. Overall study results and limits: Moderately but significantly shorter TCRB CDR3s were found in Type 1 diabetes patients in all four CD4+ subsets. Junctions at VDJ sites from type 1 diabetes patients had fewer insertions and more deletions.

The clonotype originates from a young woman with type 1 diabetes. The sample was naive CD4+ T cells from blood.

CDR3 coding DNA: TGTGCCAGCAGGAGCCTGCCAGGGGAGCTGTTTTTT. This encodes CASRSLPGELFF. This rearrangement joins TRBV25-1 to TRBJ2-2, with D unclear. The germline CDR1 and CDR2 sequences are MGHDK and SYGVNS. CDR3 length: 12 residues. V was cut by 6 bases and J by 8 bases, with 10 bases left in between.